This is a list of T cell receptor beta chains from one sample in a study of response to subunit inactivated influenza vaccine. TCRdb passed the RT-PCR reads through MiXCR, listing each CDR3 protein once. The data show 500,000 or so distinct CDR3 sequences, roughly 9.7% seen once. This specimen was PBMCs from blood, taken roughly 45 days after vaccination. Source of these receptors: a man aged 50 to 60 who received an inactivated influenza vaccine. Both conserved end residues are part of each CDR3. The order of the fields is D gene, clone size, J gene, V gene, CDR3 protein, CDR3 DNA. D genes are given only for firm matches. Clone sizes are given selectively: once, few, many, or a class where the clone is expanded.

.	few	TRBJ2-1	TRBV29-1	CSLRLGGPYNEQFF	TGCAGCCTTAGACTAGGGGGGCCCTACAATGAGCAGTTCTTC
.	.	TRBJ1-4	TRBV6-5	CASSSDSYNEKLFF	TGTGCCAGCAGTTCGGACAGCTATAATGAAAAACTGTTTTTT
.	.	TRBJ2-7	TRBV28	CASSQVSVYEQYF	TGTGCCAGCAGCCAGGTCTCCGTCTACGAGCAGTACTTC
.	few	TRBJ2-7	TRBV4-2	CASSLGMASREQYF	TGTGCCAGCAGCCTCGGTATGGCTTCACGCGAGCAGTACTTC
TRBD1	.	TRBJ1-6	TRBV5-1	CASSLQGVKGSPLHF	TGCGCCAGCAGCTTACAGGGGGTAAAAGGTTCACCCCTCCACTTT
TRBD2	.	TRBJ2-5	TRBV7-9	CASSAGLAAQETQYF	TGTGCCAGCAGCGCGGGACTAGCGGCTCAAGAGACCCAGTACTTC
.	many	TRBJ1-5	TRBV6-2/TRBV6-3	CASSLQLNSNQPQHF	TGTGCCAGCAGTTTGCAGCTTAATAGCAATCAGCCCCAGCATTTT
.	.	TRBJ2-1	TRBV9	CASSVAPSVDEQFF	TGTGCCAGCAGCGTAGCTCCCAGCGTCGATGAGCAGTTCTTC
TRBD1	.	TRBJ1-2	TRBV4-2	CASSQDRDRVAANYGYTF	TGTGCCAGCAGCCAAGACCGGGACAGGGTTGCCGCTAACTATGGCTACACCTTC
TRBD1	many	TRBJ2-2	TRBV4-1	CASSQVFGTGFGGELFF	TGCGCCAGCAGCCAAGTGTTCGGGACAGGGTTCGGCGGGGAGCTGTTTTTT
TRBD1	.	TRBJ1-2	TRBV12-3/TRBV12-4	CASSPDGTGFHGYTF	TGTGCCAGCAGTCCGGACGGGACAGGGTTTCATGGCTACACCTTC
.	.	TRBJ2-1	TRBV6-2/TRBV6-3	CASSYYPYNEQFF	TGTGCCAGCAGTTACTACCCCTACAATGAGCAGTTCTTC
TRBD2	many	TRBJ2-2	TRBV5-5	CASSAGTSGNTGELFF	TGTGCCAGCAGCGCCGGGACTAGCGGGAACACCGGGGAGCTGTTTTTT
.	.	TRBJ2-3	TRBV14	CASSTITTERQYF	TGTGCCAGCAGCACTATTACGACCGAAAGACAGTATTTT
TRBD2	many	TRBJ2-1	TRBV18	CASLLAGGSSEQFF	TGTGCCAGCTTACTAGCGGGAGGGTCCAGTGAGCAGTTCTTC